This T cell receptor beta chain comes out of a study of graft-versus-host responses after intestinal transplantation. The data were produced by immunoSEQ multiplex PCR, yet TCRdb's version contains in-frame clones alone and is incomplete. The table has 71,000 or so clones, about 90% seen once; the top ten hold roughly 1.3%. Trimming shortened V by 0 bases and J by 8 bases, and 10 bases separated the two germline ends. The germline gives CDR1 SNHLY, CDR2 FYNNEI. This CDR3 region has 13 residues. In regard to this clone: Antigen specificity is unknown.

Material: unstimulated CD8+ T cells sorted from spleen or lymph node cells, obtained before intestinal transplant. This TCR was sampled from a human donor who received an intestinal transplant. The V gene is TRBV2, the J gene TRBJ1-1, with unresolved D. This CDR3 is CASSEALFEEAFF. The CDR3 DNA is TGTGCCAGCAGTGAAGCGCTTTTCGAGGAAGCTTTCTTT.